This T cell receptor (beta chain) was sequenced during a study of monozygotic twins with cystic fibrosis. With 3 bases removed from V and 0 bases from J, the gap between germline ends came to 15 bases. Per the germline V gene, CDR1 is MDHEN and CDR2 is SYDVKM. CDR3 size: 16 residues. This table comes from immunoSEQ multiplex PCR, and its TCRdb copy is limited to in-frame clones, with some not included. The data show roughly 13,000 clones, more than 80% seen once. This chain links TRBV28 with TRBJ2-7; D is perhaps TRBD1 (6 bases). The sequence derives from a boy aged 5 to 17 with cystic fibrosis. Sequenced input: blood. The CDR3 protein is CASSFRRTASSYEQYF. The CDR3, as DNA: TGTGCCAGCAGTTTCCGGAGGACAGCGAGCTCCTACGAGCAGTACTTC.